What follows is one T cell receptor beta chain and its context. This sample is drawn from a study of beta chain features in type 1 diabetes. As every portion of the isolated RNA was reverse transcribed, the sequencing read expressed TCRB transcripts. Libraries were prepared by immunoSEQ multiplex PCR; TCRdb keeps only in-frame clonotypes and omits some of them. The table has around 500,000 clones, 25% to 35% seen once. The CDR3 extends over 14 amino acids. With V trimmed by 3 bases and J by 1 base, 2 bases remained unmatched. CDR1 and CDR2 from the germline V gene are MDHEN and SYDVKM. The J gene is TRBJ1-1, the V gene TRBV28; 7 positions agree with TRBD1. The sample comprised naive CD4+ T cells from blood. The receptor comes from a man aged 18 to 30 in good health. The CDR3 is CASSLWTGNTEAFF. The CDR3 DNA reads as TGTGCCAGCAGTTTGTGGACAGGGAACACTGAAGCTTTCTTT.